The 3 T cell receptor beta chains below all came from one sample that was sequenced in a study of T cell clonality in common variable immunodeficiency. Overall study findings and caveats: Common variable immunodeficiency TCR beta sequences reportedly had fewer deletions and N-nucleotide insertions.

The assay was immunoSEQ multiplex PCR, and TCRdb's table has in-frame clones only and misses some. This repertoire holds tens of thousands of clones, and none appear only once. No antigens are known for them. The specimen sequenced was peripheral blood mononuclear cells. The source of these receptors is a human donor with common variable immunodeficiency.

In this sample, this clone turned up many times. With the read ending 3 residues before the CDR3 end, the germline J gene is used to fill in that end. This chain connects TRBV20-1 to TRBJ1-4; D not resolved. V lost 0 bases to trimming and J lost 3 bases, with 14 bases between them. This CDR3 has 16 residues. From germline, CDR1 is DFQATT and CDR2 SNEGSKA (reference sequence). The CDR3 protein is CSARDPRRTANEKLFF. The CDR3 DNA, read in part, is TGCAGTGCTAGAGATCCCAGGAGAACGGCTAATGAAAAA.

The sample holds many counts of this clone. The observed sequence ends 3 residues before the CDR3 terminus, with the missing tail filled in from the germline J gene. The J gene is TRBJ1-4, the V gene TRBV20-1; 7 bases line up with TRBD1. V trimming: 5 bases; J trimming: 8 bases; junction bases outside the gene matches: 8. Germline CDR1 reads DFQATT; CDR2 reads SNEGSKA (reference sequence). The CDR3 is 13 residues long. The sequenced CDR3 bases are TGCAGTGCTCCCGACAGGGTGAGAGAAAAA. This encodes CSAPDRVREK. In full, the CDR3 reads CSAPDRVREKLFF.

This clone was observed at least ten times. The junction differs from germline at one of its ends, possibly a read error. Read coverage stops 3 residues before the CDR3 terminus; the germline J gene supplies the remainder. This sequence joins TRBV4-2 and TRBJ2-2, with a weak D call TRBD1 (8 bases). Germline V gene lookup returns CDR1 LGHNA and CDR2 YNFKEQ. The CDR3 consists of 17 residues. Incomplete CDR3 DNA: TGCGCCAGCAGCCAAGAGCGGGGACAGGTTAACACCGGGGAG. Its translation is CASSQERGQVNTGE. The full CDR3 protein is CASSQERGQVNTGELFF.